A selection of T cell receptor beta chains follows, all from one sample in a study of control samples from healthy donors and cancer patients. Sequenced by immunoSEQ multiplex PCR; TCRdb stores in-frame clones only, minus some. The data contain 120,000 or so clones, under 95% of them singletons. Sequencing input: PBMCs. These receptors were taken from a man aged 50 to 59 with head and neck cancer. Both conserved end residues are part of each CDR3. The order of the fields is V gene, clone size, J gene, D gene, CDR3 DNA, CDR3 protein. A D gene is named only where the DNA matches it firmly. Expanded clones are given a class, and other clones once, few, many or no size at all.

V gene: TRBV7-3; clone size: once; J gene: TRBJ2-2; D gene: -; CDR3 DNA: TGTGCCAGCAGCCGCGGGACCGAAGACACCGGGGAGCTGTTTTTT; CDR3 protein: CASSRGTEDTGELFF
V gene: TRBV5-1; clone size: -; J gene: TRBJ2-5; D gene: -; CDR3 DNA: TGCGCCAGCAGCCCCAGAGGGGATCAAGAGACCCAGTACTTC; CDR3 protein: CASSPRGDQETQYF
V gene: TRBV6-6; clone size: -; J gene: TRBJ2-5; D gene: TRBD2; CDR3 DNA: TGTGCCAGCAGTCGACTAGCGCGAGAGACCCAGTACTTC; CDR3 protein: CASSRLARETQYF
V gene: TRBV18; clone size: -; J gene: TRBJ2-7; D gene: -; CDR3 DNA: TGTGCCAGCTCACCAAGGACGTTGGTCCACGAGCAGTACTTC; CDR3 protein: CASSPRTLVHEQYF
V gene: TRBV4-1; clone size: few; J gene: TRBJ1-1; D gene: -; CDR3 DNA: TGCGCCAGCAGCCAAGAAGTTGGGACCCCAACAACTGAAGCTTTCTTT; CDR3 protein: CASSQEVGTPTTEAFF
V gene: TRBV9; clone size: once; J gene: TRBJ2-1; D gene: -; CDR3 DNA: TGTGCCAGCAGCGTAGCCTACAGTAGAGCATACAATGAGCAGTTCTTC; CDR3 protein: CASSVAYSRAYNEQFF
V gene: TRBV19; clone size: -; J gene: TRBJ1-4; D gene: -; CDR3 DNA: TGTGCCAGTAGTCCCGGAGGGGGTTCGACAACTAATGAAAAACTGTTTTTT; CDR3 protein: CASSPGGGSTTNEKLFF
V gene: TRBV9; clone size: -; J gene: TRBJ2-2; D gene: TRBD1; CDR3 DNA: TGTGCCAGCAGCCCCCGGGACAGGGGCACCGGGGAGCTGTTTTTT; CDR3 protein: CASSPRDRGTGELFF
V gene: TRBV28; clone size: -; J gene: TRBJ2-5; D gene: -; CDR3 DNA: TGTGCCAGCAGTTTTTCCGGACTTCAAGAGACCCAGTACTTC; CDR3 protein: CASSFSGLQETQYF
V gene: TRBV29-1; clone size: -; J gene: TRBJ1-2; D gene: TRBD1; CDR3 DNA: TGCAGCGTTGAGGGGAGGACAGGGAGAGGCTACACCTTC; CDR3 protein: CSVEGRTGRGYTF
V gene: TRBV25-1; clone size: -; J gene: TRBJ1-1; D gene: -; CDR3 DNA: TGTGCCACCCGAGGGGGGAACACTGAAGCTTTCTTT; CDR3 protein: CATRGGNTEAFF
V gene: TRBV24-1; clone size: -; J gene: TRBJ2-7; D gene: -; CDR3 DNA: TGTGCCACCAGGAGCAGGCTCTACGAGCAGTACTTC; CDR3 protein: CATRSRLYEQYF
V gene: TRBV4-1; clone size: -; J gene: TRBJ2-7; D gene: TRBD2; CDR3 DNA: TGCGCCAGCAGCCAGACCCTAGCGGGGGGAACCTACGAGCAGTACTTC; CDR3 protein: CASSQTLAGGTYEQYF
V gene: TRBV13; clone size: -; J gene: TRBJ2-1; D gene: TRBD2; CDR3 DNA: TGTGCCAGCAGCTTAGCCTCCTTACTAGCGGGGGGCTCGAGCTCCTACAATGAGCAGTTCTTC; CDR3 protein: CASSLASLLAGGSSSYNEQFF
V gene: TRBV7-2; clone size: -; J gene: TRBJ1-1; D gene: -; CDR3 DNA: TGTGCCAGCAGCTTAGTAGGCCAGGGCTTCGGTATGAACACTGAAGCTTTCTTT; CDR3 protein: CASSLVGQGFGMNTEAFF
V gene: TRBV12-3/TRBV12-4; clone size: -; J gene: TRBJ2-7; D gene: TRBD2; CDR3 DNA: TGTGCCAGCGCCCTGGGGGAGGGTTACGAGCAGTACTTC; CDR3 protein: CASALGEGYEQYF
V gene: TRBV10-2; clone size: -; J gene: TRBJ1-2; D gene: TRBD1; CDR3 DNA: TGCGCCAGCAGACCCGCTGGGGGACAGGGGATGTTTAAGGCCTTC; CDR3 protein: CASRPAGGQGMFKAF
V gene: TRBV2; clone size: -; J gene: TRBJ2-5; D gene: TRBD2; CDR3 DNA: TGTGCCAGCAGTGGGGGACTAGCGGGGGACCAAGAGACCCAGTACTTC; CDR3 protein: CASSGGLAGDQETQYF
V gene: TRBV28; clone size: -; J gene: TRBJ2-7; D gene: -; CDR3 DNA: TGTGCCAGCAGTTTGTCCGATGGTTACGAGCAGTACTTC; CDR3 protein: CASSLSDGYEQYF
V gene: TRBV6-5; clone size: -; J gene: TRBJ1-2; D gene: -; CDR3 DNA: TGTGCCAGCAGCCCCGGGGCAGACTATGGCTACACCTTC; CDR3 protein: CASSPGADYGYTF